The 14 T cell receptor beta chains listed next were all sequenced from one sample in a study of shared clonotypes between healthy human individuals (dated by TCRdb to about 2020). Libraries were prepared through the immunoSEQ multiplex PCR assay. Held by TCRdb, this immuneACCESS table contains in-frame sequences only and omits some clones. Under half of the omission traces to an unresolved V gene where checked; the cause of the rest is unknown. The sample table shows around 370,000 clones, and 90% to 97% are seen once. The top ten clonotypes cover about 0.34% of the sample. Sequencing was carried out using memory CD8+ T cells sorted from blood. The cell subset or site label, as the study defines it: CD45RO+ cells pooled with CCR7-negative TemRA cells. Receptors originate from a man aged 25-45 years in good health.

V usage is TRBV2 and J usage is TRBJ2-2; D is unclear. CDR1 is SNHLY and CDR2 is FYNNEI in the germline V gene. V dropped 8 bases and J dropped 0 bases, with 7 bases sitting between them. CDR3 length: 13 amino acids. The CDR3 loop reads CASFYTNTGELFF. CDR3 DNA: TGTGCCAGCTTCTACACGAACACCGGGGAGCTGTTTTTT.

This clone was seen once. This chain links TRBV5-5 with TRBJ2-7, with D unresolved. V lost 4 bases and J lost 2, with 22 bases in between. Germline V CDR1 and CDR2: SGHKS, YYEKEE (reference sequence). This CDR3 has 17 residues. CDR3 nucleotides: TGTGCCAGCAGCCGCACACCGATATTGCGGTTAGCCTACGAGCAGTACTTC. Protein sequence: CASSRTPILRLAYEQYF.

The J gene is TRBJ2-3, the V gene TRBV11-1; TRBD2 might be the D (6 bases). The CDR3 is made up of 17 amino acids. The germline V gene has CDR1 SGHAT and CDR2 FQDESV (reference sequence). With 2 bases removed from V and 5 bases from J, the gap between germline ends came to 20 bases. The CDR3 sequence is CASSLPALAPPEDTQYF. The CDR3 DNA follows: TGTGCCAGCAGCTTACCCGCCCTAGCGCCTCCCGAAGATACGCAGTATTTT. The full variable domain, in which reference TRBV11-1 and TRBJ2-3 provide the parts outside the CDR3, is EAEVAQSPRYKITEKSQAVAFWCDPISGHATLYWYRQILGQGPELLVQFQDESVVDDSQLPKDRFSAERLKGVDSTLKIQPAELGDSAMYLCASSLPALAPPEDTQYFGPGTRLTVL.

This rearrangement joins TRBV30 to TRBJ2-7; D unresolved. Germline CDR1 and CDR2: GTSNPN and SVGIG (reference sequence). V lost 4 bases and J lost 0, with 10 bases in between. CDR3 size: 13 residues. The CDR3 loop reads CAWNRRSSYEQYF. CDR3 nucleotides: TGTGCCTGGAACCGGCGCAGCTCCTACGAGCAGTACTTC.

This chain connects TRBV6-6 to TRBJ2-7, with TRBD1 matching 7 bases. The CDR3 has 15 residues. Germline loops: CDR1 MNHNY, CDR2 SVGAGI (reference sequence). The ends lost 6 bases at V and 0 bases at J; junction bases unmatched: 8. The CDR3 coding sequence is TGTGCCAGCAGAGGGGGCGGATATAACTCCTACGAGCAGTACTTC. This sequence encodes CASRGGGYNSYEQYF.

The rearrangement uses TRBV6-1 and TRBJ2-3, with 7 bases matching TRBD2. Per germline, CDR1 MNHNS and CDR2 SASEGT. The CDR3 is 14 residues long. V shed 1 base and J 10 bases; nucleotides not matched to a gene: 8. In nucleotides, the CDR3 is TGTGCCAGCAGTGAAGGGGGAAGTCGGGGGGCGCAGTATTTT. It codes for CASSEGGSRGAQYF.

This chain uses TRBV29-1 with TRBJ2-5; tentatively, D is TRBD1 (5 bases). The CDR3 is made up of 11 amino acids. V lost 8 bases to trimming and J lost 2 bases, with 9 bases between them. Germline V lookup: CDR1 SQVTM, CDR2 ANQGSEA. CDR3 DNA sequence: TGCAGCTATGCAGGGCAAGAGACCCAGTACTTC. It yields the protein CSYAGQETQYF.

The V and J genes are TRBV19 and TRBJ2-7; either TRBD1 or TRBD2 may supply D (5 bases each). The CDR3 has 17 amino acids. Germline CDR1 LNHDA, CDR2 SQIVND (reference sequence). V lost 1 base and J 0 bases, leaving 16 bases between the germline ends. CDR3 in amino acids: CASSIARTGRISYEQYF. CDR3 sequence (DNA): TGTGCCAGTAGTATAGCCCGAACGGGACGGATCTCCTACGAGCAGTACTTC.

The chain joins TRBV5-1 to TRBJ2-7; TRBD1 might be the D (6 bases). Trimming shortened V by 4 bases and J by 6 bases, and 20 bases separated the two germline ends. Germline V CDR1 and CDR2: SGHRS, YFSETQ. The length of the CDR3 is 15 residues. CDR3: CASSPMTGVNPEQYF. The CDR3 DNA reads TGCGCCAGCAGCCCTATGACAGGCGTCAACCCCGAGCAGTACTTC.

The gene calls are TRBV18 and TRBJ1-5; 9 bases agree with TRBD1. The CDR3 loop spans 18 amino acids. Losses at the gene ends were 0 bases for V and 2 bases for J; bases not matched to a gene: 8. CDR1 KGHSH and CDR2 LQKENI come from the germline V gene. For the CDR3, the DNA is TGTGCCAGCTCACCACCGAAGACAGGGGGGACGGGCAATCAGCCCCAGCATTTT. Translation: CASSPPKTGGTGNQPQHF.

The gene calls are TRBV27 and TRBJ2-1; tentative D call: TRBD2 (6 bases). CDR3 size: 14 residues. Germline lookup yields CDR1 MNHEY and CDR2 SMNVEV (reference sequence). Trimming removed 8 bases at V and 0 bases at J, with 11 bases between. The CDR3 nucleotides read TGTGCCAGCGGGGGAGGTAGCTCCTACAATGAGCAGTTCTTC. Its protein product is CASGGGSSYNEQFF.

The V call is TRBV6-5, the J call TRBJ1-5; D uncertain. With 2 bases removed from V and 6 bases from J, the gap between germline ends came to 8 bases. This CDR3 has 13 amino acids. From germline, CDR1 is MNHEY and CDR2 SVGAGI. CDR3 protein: CASSYNYGQPQHF. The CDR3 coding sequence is TGTGCCAGCAGTTACAACTATGGTCAGCCCCAGCATTTT.

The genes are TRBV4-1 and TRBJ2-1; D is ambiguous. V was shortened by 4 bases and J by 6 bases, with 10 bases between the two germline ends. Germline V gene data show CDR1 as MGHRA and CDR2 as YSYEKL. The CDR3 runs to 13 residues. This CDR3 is CASSPPVSNEQFF. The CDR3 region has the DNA TGCGCCAGCAGCCCCCCCGTGTCCAATGAGCAGTTCTTC.

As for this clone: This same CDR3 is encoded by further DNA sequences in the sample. CDR3 nucleotide sequence: TGCGCCAGCAGCTTGGAGGGGAATGAGCAGTTCTTC. It translates to CASSLEGNEQFF. The J gene is TRBJ2-1, the V gene TRBV5-1; tentatively, D is TRBD1 (5 bases). CDR1 is SGHRS and CDR2 is YFSETQ in the germline V gene. This CDR3 comprises 12 residues. Trimming removed 0 bases at V and 7 bases at J, with 5 bases between.